This TCR beta chain derives from a study of T-cell reconstitution after alpha-beta-depleted transplantation in children. This CDR3 contains 16 residues. With 0 bases removed from V and 3 bases from J, the gap between germline ends came to 15 bases. The germline V gene has CDR1 SGDLS and CDR2 YYNGEE. Researchers prepared the TCRbeta library using unique molecular identifiers, the study reports. TCRdb reanalysed the PCR reads using MiXCR and keeps one entry per CDR3 protein. The repertoire consists of about 1,000,000 distinct CDR3 sequences, with under 30% occurring once and the leading ten covering roughly 27%.

The V call is TRBV9, the J call TRBJ2-5; D ambiguous. Here the sequenced sample was PBMCs, mostly from graft donor cells, taken 360 days after TCRalphabeta/CD19-depleted stem cell transplant. The clonotype originates from a boy younger than two who had a stem cell transplant for SCID, so the T cells may come from the graft donor. The CDR3 bases are TGTGCCAGCAGCGTAGCTCCCTTAGGCAGAGAAGAGACCCAGTACTTC. Its translation: CASSVAPLGREETQYF.